The subject of this entry is one T cell receptor (beta chain). This entry is derived from a study of blood T cell repertoires in COVID-19. Study at large: COVID-19 samples collected from the United States, Italy and Spain covered acute and convalescent phases.

Authors' data handling: For nucleated cells, counts were estimated from reference gene primer amplification. Libraries were prepared by immunoSEQ multiplex PCR; TCRdb keeps only in-frame clonotypes and omits some of them. D and trimming come from the DNA, and the V and J calls and clone size come from that table. Of some 150,000 clones listed, about 80% are singletons. This clonotype was obtained from a human donor in a cohort sampled during active COVID-19. Sequencing was carried out using peripheral blood.

The CDR3 reads CASSLAGTGQGKGAEAFF. Here the CDR3 DNA reads TGTGCCAGCAGCTTAGCGGGGACAGGACAGGGCAAAGGCGCTGAAGCTTTCTTT. The rearrangement links TRBV7-9 to TRBJ1-1; 8 bases are a match to TRBD1. Per germline, CDR1 SEHNR and CDR2 FQNEAQ (reference sequence). CDR3 size: 18 residues. V dropped 0 bases and J dropped 6; count of bases not matched to a gene: 15.